One sample yielded the 15 T cell receptor beta chains listed below, sequenced in a study of vaccination and CD4 T cells after COVID-19. The antigens for these receptors are not known. The Oncomine TCR Beta short-read assay was applied to DNA of cultured CD4+ T cells. Each CDR3 protein gets one entry after TCRdb re-called the PCR reads with MiXCR. The data contain roughly 25,000 distinct CDR3 sequences, approximately 50% of them singletons. Described treatment: approximately nine-day PBMC culture with coronavirus spike peptide pools or control peptides (ViraFEST assay). Source material: CD4+ T cells from blood, cultured in vitro. These TCRs come from a human donor who had recovered from COVID-19.

This clonotype was detected a few times. The chain carries TRBV7-9 and TRBJ1-5, with D maybe TRBD1 (6 bases). The CDR3 is 13 amino acids. From germline, CDR1 is SEHNR and CDR2 FQNEAQ (reference sequence). Between the trimmed V and J ends, which lost 2 bases and 4 bases, there was a span of 6 bases. The CDR3 reads CASSLQGNQPQHF. As DNA, the CDR3 is TGTGCCAGCAGCTTACAGGGGAATCAGCCCCAGCATTTT.

This clonotype showed up just a few times. The V and J genes are TRBV6-4 and TRBJ1-6; D ambiguous. Trimming took 7 bases from V and 9 from J, leaving 16 bases between them. The germline CDR1 and CDR2 sequences are MRHNA and SNTAGT. This CDR3 comprises 14 residues. CDR3: CASTWACLGSPLHF. The CDR3 nucleotides read TGTGCCAGCACCTGGGCTTGTCTGGGTTCACCCCTCCACTTT.

The chain joins TRBV19 to TRBJ2-2, with 14 nucleotides matching TRBD2. Germline values: CDR1 LNHDA, CDR2 SQIVND (reference sequence). Trimming took 7 bases from V and 7 from J; bases not matched to a gene: 8. CDR3 size: 16 residues. CDR3 DNA: TGTGCCAGTAACCTGGGACTAGCGGGAGCTGGCGGGGAGCTGTTTTTT. Encoded protein: CASNLGLAGAGGELFF. Based on the CDR3 plus reference TRBV19 and TRBJ2-2, the full variable domain is DGGITQSPKYLFRKEGQNVTLSCEQNLNHDAMYWYRQDPGQGLRLIYYSQIVNDFQKGDIAEGYSVSREKKESFPLTVTSAQKNPTAFYLCASNLGLAGAGGELFFGEGSRLTVL.

Written as DNA, the CDR3 is TGTGCCAGCAGGCAGACTCACAGGGGGCCGAACACCGGGGAGCTGTTTTTT. Amino acids: CASRQTHRGPNTGELFF. This chain joins TRBV6-1 and TRBJ2-2, with 9 bases aligning to TRBD1. Germline V gene data show CDR1 as MNHNS and CDR2 as SASEGT. Germline trimming cut 6 bases from V and 0 bases from J; bases unmatched to any gene: 8. CDR3 length: 17 amino acids.

The CDR3 nucleotides read TGTGCCTGGAGCCCAACAGGGTCTGGAAACACCATATATTTT. Its translation: CAWSPTGSGNTIYF. J is TRBJ1-3 and V is TRBV30; possibly TRBD1 for D (6 bases). Trimming removed 3 bases at V and 1 base at J, with 10 bases between. The length of the CDR3 is 14 residues. Germline CDR1 is GTSNPN and CDR2 is SVGIG (reference sequence).

This clonotype showed up just a few times. CDR3 loop: CASSPRGVGHQPQHF. The CDR3 region has the DNA TGTGCCAGCAGTCCGCGGGGGGTCGGCCATCAGCCCCAGCATTTT. The gene calls are TRBV12-3 or TRBV12-4 and TRBJ1-5; the D gene is possibly TRBD1 (5 bases). The CDR3 is 15 residues long. V was trimmed by 5 bases and J by 5 bases, leaving 16 bases between them.

The CDR3 is CASSDTTAFPYEQYF. The CDR3 DNA reads as TGTGCCAGCAGTGACACGACAGCCTTCCCCTACGAGCAGTACTTC. The J gene is TRBJ2-7, the V gene TRBV6-2 or TRBV6-3; D possibly corresponds to TRBD1 (5 bases). The germline V gene has CDR1 MNHEY and CDR2 SVGEGT. The CDR3 runs to 15 residues. V gave up 5 bases and J gave up 2 bases, with 16 bases separating them.

This clonotype was observed a handful of times. A junction boundary mismatches the germline segment, possibly from a read error. This sequence joins TRBV2 and TRBJ2-5; D tentatively reads TRBD1 or TRBD2 (5 bases each). CDR3 size: 12 residues. Looked up from germline, CDR1 is SNHLY and CDR2 is FYNNEI. CDR3 nucleotide sequence: TGTGCCAGCAGGGAAGGATCATGGGGACGGTACTTC. Translated: CASREGSWGRYF.

The V and J genes are TRBV11-2 and TRBJ1-5; 7 nucleotides align to TRBD1. Germline V gives CDR1 SGHAT, CDR2 FQNNGV. The length of the CDR3 is 16 residues. Germline trimming cut 0 bases from V and 3 bases from J; bases unmatched to any gene: 5. The CDR3 nucleotides read TGTGCCAGCAGCTTAGACCGGGACAGACCCAATCAGCCCCAGCATTTT. It encodes CASSLDRDRPNQPQHF. The variable domain in full, completed from reference TRBV11-2 and TRBJ1-5, reads EAGVAQSPRYKIIEKRQSVAFWCNPISGHATLYWYQQILGQGPKLLIQFQNNGVVDDSQLPKDRFSAERLKGVDSTLKIQPAKLEDSAVYLCASSLDRDRPNQPQHFGDGTRLSIL.

The V and J genes are TRBV7-2 and TRBJ2-5; 8 bases map to TRBD1. With V trimmed by 4 bases and J by 2 bases, 9 bases remained unmatched. In germline, CDR1 is SGHTA, CDR2 FQGNSA. This CDR3 region has 16 residues. The CDR3 DNA is TGTGCCAGCAGCTCCAGGGGGCCTACTTCTCAAGAGACCCAGTACTTC. Translation: CASSSRGPTSQETQYF.

This rearrangement joins TRBV6-5 to TRBJ2-7; 12 nucleotides align to TRBD2. Trimming took 0 bases from V and 6 from J; bases not matched to a gene: 9. This CDR3 has 17 amino acids. Germline V gives CDR1 MNHEY, CDR2 SVGAGI. The CDR3, as DNA: TGTGCCAGCAGTTACTCGACTAGCGGGAGTGGGCGGGGCGAGCAGTACTTC. Translation gives CASSYSTSGSGRGEQYF.

This clonotype was detected a few times. J is TRBJ1-6 and V is TRBV28, with D unclear. The V end was cut by 5 bases, the J end by 11 bases, with 1 base between. The CDR3 covers 9 residues. In germline, CDR1 is MDHEN, CDR2 SYDVKM. CDR3 sequence: CASSPPLHF. CDR3 bases: TGTGCCAGCAGTCCACCCCTCCACTTT.

The chain has TRBV23-1 and TRBJ2-3; D possibly corresponds to TRBD1 (7 bases). TRBV23-1 carries the ORF label, with uncertain function. CDR3 length: 15 amino acids. V was trimmed by 2 bases and J by 4 bases, leaving 13 bases between them. The CDR3 DNA follows: TGCGCCAGCAGTCAACGGAGGGGGCCGGCAGATACGCAGTATTTT. Amino acid sequence: CASSQRRGPADTQYF.

V and J are TRBV6-1 and TRBJ1-5; a weak D match, TRBD1 (5 bases). This CDR3 has 15 residues. The V end was cut by 4 bases, the J end by 3 bases, with 13 bases between. Germline CDR1 reads MNHNS; CDR2 reads SASEGT. The CDR3 nucleotides are TGTGCCAGCAGTGCTCTGGACAAATACAATCAGCCCCAGCATTTT. It codes for CASSALDKYNQPQHF.

This chain connects TRBV6-2 or TRBV6-3 to TRBJ1-1; no firm D call. Germline CDR1 reads MNHEY; CDR2 reads SVGEGT. The CDR3 runs to 14 residues. With 3 bases removed from V and 4 bases from J, the gap between germline ends came to 12 bases. The CDR3 loop is CASSYKSRSTEAFF. CDR3 sequence (DNA): TGTGCCAGCAGTTATAAGTCCCGAAGCACTGAAGCTTTCTTT.